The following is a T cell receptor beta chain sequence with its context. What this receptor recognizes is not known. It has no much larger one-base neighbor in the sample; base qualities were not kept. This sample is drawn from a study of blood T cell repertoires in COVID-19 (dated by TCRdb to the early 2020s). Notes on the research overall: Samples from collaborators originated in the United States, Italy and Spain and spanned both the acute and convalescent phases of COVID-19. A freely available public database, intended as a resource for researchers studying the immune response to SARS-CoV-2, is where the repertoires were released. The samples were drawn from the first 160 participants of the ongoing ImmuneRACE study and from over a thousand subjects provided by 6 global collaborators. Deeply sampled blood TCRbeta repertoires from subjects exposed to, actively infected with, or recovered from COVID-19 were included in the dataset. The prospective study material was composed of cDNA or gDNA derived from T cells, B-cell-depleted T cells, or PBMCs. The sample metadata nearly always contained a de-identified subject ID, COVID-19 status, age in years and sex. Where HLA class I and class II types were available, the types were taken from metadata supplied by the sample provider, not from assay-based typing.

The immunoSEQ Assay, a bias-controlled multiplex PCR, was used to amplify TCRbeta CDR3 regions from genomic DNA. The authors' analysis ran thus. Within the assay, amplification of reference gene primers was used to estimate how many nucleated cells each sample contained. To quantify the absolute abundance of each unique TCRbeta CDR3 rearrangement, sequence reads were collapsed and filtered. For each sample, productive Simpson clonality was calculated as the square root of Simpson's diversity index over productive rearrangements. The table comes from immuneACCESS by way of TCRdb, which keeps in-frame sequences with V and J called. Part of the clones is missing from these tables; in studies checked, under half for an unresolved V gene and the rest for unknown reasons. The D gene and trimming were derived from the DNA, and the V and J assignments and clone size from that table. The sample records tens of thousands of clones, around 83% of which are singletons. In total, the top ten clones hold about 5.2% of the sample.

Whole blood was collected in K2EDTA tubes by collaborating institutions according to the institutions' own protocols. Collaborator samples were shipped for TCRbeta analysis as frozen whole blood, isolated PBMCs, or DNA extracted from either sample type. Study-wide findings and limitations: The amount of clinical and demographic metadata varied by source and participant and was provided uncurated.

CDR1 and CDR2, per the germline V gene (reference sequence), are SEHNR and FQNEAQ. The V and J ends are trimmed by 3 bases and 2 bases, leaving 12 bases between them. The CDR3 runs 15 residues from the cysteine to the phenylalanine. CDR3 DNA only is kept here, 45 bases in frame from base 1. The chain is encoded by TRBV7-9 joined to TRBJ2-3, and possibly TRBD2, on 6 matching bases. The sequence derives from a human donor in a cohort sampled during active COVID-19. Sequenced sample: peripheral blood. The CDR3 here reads CASSFGAGITDTQYF. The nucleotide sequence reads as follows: TGTGCCAGCAGCTTTGGGGCGGGGATCACAGATACGCAGTATTTT. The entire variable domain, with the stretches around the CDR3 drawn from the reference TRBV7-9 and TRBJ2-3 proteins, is DTGVSQNPRHKITKRGQNVTFRCDPISEHNRLYWYRQTLGQGPEFLTYFQNEAQLEKSRLLSDRFSAERPKGSFSTLEIQRTEQGDSAMYLCASSFGAGITDTQYFGPGTRLTVL.